These 5 T cell receptor beta chains came from one sample sequenced in a study of a mutant IDH1 vaccine in newly diagnosed glioma. Which antigens these TCRs recognize remains unknown. Some clones are missing from TCRdb's copy, which holds only in-frame ones; the method was immunoSEQ multiplex PCR. In the table there are about 69,000 clones, approximately 86% of which are singletons. Time point specified: week 35, safety follow-up. Each dose of the vaccine consisted of 300 ug of mutant IDH1 20-mer peptide, with topical imiquimod. This sample comprised PBMCs, obtained from a glioma patient whose treatment included an IDH1 peptide vaccine. The receptors were gathered from a man in his thirties or forties with glioma.

The V gene is TRBV5-1, the J gene TRBJ2-5; D not resolved. The J call may be wrong; the DNA end is better matched by TRBJ2-7. Germline V gene data show CDR1 as SGHRS and CDR2 as YFSETQ. The CDR3 is 14 amino acids. As DNA, the CDR3 is TGCGCCAGCAGCCCCGCCCCTATCCCGTACGAGCAGTACTTC. It translates to CASSPAPIPYEQYF.

V usage is TRBV7-2 and J usage is TRBJ2-3, with 11 positions matching TRBD2. Germline CDR1 reads SGHTA; CDR2 reads FQGNSA. V shed 1 base and J 3 bases; nucleotides not matched to a gene: 9. The CDR3 is 18 amino acids. The CDR3 DNA follows: TGTGCCAGCAGCTTAGGAGGGCTAGCGGGGGGTATTACAGATACGCAGTATTTT. This gives the protein CASSLGGLAGGITDTQYF.

The J gene is TRBJ2-3, the V gene TRBV10-3, with a possible D match to TRBD1 (6 bases). CDR3 length: 12 residues. The germline V gene encodes CDR1 ENHRY and CDR2 SYGVKD. V was trimmed by 3 bases and J by 6 bases, leaving 7 bases between them. The CDR3 region has the DNA TGTGCCATCAGTGAAGGGGGTGATACGCAGTATTTT. It encodes CAISEGGDTQYF.

V is TRBV27 and J is TRBJ2-1; D not resolved. V gave up 3 bases and J gave up 8 bases, with 8 bases separating them. The CDR3 consists of 12 residues. Per the germline V gene, CDR1 is MNHEY and CDR2 is SMNVEV (reference sequence). The CDR3 is CASSFNSYEQFF. As DNA, the CDR3 is TGTGCCAGCAGTTTTAACAGCTATGAGCAGTTCTTC.

The sample holds a few counts of this clone. J is TRBJ1-1 and V is TRBV2; D gene ambiguous. V was trimmed by 3 bases and J by 0 bases, leaving 5 bases between them. Germline V gives CDR1 SNHLY, CDR2 FYNNEI. This CDR3 region has 13 residues. This CDR3 is CASSDGLNTEAFF. In DNA, the CDR3 is TGTGCCAGCAGTGATGGACTGAACACTGAAGCTTTCTTT.